Listed here are 26 T cell receptor beta chains from one sample, sequenced in a study of T cells after yellow fever vaccination. MiXCR, run by TCRdb on the 5' RACE reads, gives a single entry per CDR3 protein. The table has some 350,000 distinct CDR3 sequences, 3% to 4.5% seen once. The material sequenced was PBMCs, taken 5 days after the yellow fever booster vaccination. The receptors shown here come from a young man who received the YFV17D yellow fever vaccine.

V gene TRBV7-9 combines with J gene TRBJ2-1; D possibly corresponds to TRBD2 (7 bases). CDR1 is SEHNR and CDR2 is FQNEAQ in the germline V gene (reference sequence). This CDR3 has 14 amino acids. V lost 0 bases, J lost 8 bases, and 11 bases lay in between. Written as DNA, the CDR3 is TGTGCCAGCAGCTTAGCGGGGGGGCCCCATGAGCAGTTCTTC. Residues: CASSLAGGPHEQFF.

This clonotype was detected only a few times. The chain couples TRBV6-5 to TRBJ1-5; possibly TRBD1 for D (5 bases). V was trimmed by 2 bases and J by 3 bases, leaving 11 bases between them. The CDR3 runs to 15 residues. The germline CDR1 and CDR2 sequences are MNHEY and SVGAGI. In DNA, the CDR3 is TGTGCCAGCAGTTACGATGGGGGAGACAATCAGCCCCAGCATTTT. Protein: CASSYDGGDNQPQHF.

Details on this clonotype: With a much larger clone just one base away, this may be a read error. CDR3 nucleotides: TGCAGTGCTAGAGATCAGGGACAGGGGGGAGGCTACACCTTC. Its translation: CSARDQGQGGGYTF. The V and J genes are TRBV20-1 and TRBJ1-2; 11 bases match TRBD1. Germline-derived CDR1 and CDR2 are DFQATT and SNEGSKA (reference sequence). V trimming: 0 bases; J trimming: 8 bases; junction bases outside the gene matches: 5. CDR3 size: 14 residues.

There are a few counts of this clonotype. This chain joins TRBV3-1 and TRBJ2-1; D is ambiguous. The CDR3 is made up of 16 amino acids. Trimming took off 4 bases at V and 1 base at J, with 14 bases between the two ends. Germline V gene data show CDR1 as LGHDT and CDR2 as YNNKEL (reference sequence). DNA for the CDR3: TGTGCCAGCAGCCCGGTTGGGCAGGTATCCTACAATGAGCAGTTCTTC. Its protein is CASSPVGQVSYNEQFF.

This clonotype was observed many times. The chain recombines TRBV5-1 with TRBJ1-6, with D uncertain. The CDR3 has 13 amino acids. CDR1 and CDR2 (germline): SGHRS, YFSETQ. V was shortened by 4 bases and J by 6 bases, with 8 bases between the two germline ends. CDR3 nucleotides: TGCGCCAGCAGCGAGTACACTAATTCACCCCTCCACTTT. This gives the protein CASSEYTNSPLHF.

This clonotype appeared a few times. V gene TRBV6-5 combines with J gene TRBJ1-4, with a possible D match to TRBD1 (6 bases). V lost 2 bases and J 2 bases, leaving 9 bases between the germline ends. The CDR3 consists of 15 residues. CDR1 is MNHEY, CDR2 SVGAGI, per germline. CDR3 DNA: TGTGCCAGCAGTTACCGGGGGCGGACTAATGAAAAACTGTTTTTT. This encodes CASSYRGRTNEKLFF.

This clonotype was picked up many times. The chain has TRBV12-3 or TRBV12-4 and TRBJ2-7; weak D call: TRBD1 (5 bases). This CDR3 region has 14 residues. V lost 5 bases, J lost 2 bases, and 13 bases lay in between. The CDR3 nucleotides read TGTGCCAGCAGTCCCCCGGACAAGGCCTACGAGCAGTACTTC. Translated, it gives CASSPPDKAYEQYF.

V is TRBV5-6 and J is TRBJ1-5; TRBD1 aligns across 7 bases. There are 14 residues in the CDR3. The junction had 7 bases not matched to a gene; V was cut back by 3 bases and J by 7 bases. The germline gives CDR1 SGHDT, CDR2 YYEEEE. CDR3 sequence (DNA): TGTGCCAGCAGCTCATACGACAGGGAGCAGCCCCAGCATTTT. This encodes CASSSYDREQPQHF. The variable domain in full, completed from reference TRBV5-6 and TRBJ1-5, reads DAGVTQSPTHLIKTRGQQVTLRCSPKSGHDTVSWYQQALGQGPQFIFQYYEEEERQRGNFPDRFSGHQFPNYSSELNVNALLLGDSALYLCASSSYDREQPQHFGDGTRLSIL.

This clonotype was observed many times. V is TRBV29-1 and J is TRBJ1-2, with D perhaps matching TRBD1 (5 bases). Germline V gene lookup returns CDR1 SQVTM and CDR2 ANQGSEA. The V gene lost 5 bases and the J gene lost 5 bases, with 21 bases spanning the gap. This CDR3 region has 15 residues. The CDR3 is CSVYPTSGTFYGYTF. In nucleotides, the CDR3 is TGCAGCGTTTACCCTACCTCAGGGACCTTTTATGGCTACACCTTC. Combining the CDR3 with reference TRBV29-1 and TRBJ1-2 gives the whole variable domain SAVISQKPSRDICQRGTSLTIQCQVDSQVTMMFWYRQQPGQSLTLIATANQGSEATYESGFVIDKFPISRPNLTFSTLTVSNMSPEDSSIYLCSVYPTSGTFYGYTFGSGTRLTVV.

The chain carries TRBV4-1 and TRBJ2-6; 7 bases align to TRBD1. The germline V gene has CDR1 MGHRA and CDR2 YSYEKL. The CDR3 is 16 residues long. The V gene end was trimmed by 4 bases and the J gene end by 3 bases; junction bases not matched to a gene: 6. The CDR3 DNA follows: TGCGCCAGCAGCCCACGACAGGGTGGTGGGGCCAACGTCCTGACTTTC. Protein: CASSPRQGGGANVLTF.

Ten or more counts support this clonotype. The rearrangement joins TRBV5-1 to TRBJ1-5, with D uncertain. Trimming took 4 bases from V and 3 from J, leaving 11 bases between them. There are 14 residues in the CDR3. Germline CDR1 is SGHRS and CDR2 is YFSETQ. The CDR3 loop reads CASSPDGNNQPQHF. The CDR3 DNA reads as TGCGCCAGCAGCCCAGACGGAAACAATCAGCCCCAGCATTTT.

This rearrangement joins TRBV6-6 to TRBJ1-1; no firm D call. Looked up from germline, CDR1 is MNHNY and CDR2 is SVGAGI (reference sequence). The CDR3 loop spans 15 amino acids. Trimming cost V 5 bases and J 0 bases, with 13 bases left between them. In DNA form, the CDR3 reads TGTGCCAGCAGTACCCTGACGGCGATGAACACTGAAGCTTTCTTT. This encodes CASSTLTAMNTEAFF.

This clonotype was detected only a few times. The chain links TRBV2 to TRBJ1-4, with D uncertain. V lost 1 base to trimming and J lost 5 bases, with 8 bases between them. Looked up from germline, CDR1 is SNHLY and CDR2 is FYNNEI. The CDR3 totals 14 residues. The CDR3 region has the DNA TGTGCCAGCAGTGAAGTGGCAGCAAATGAAAAACTGTTTTTT. Protein sequence: CASSEVAANEKLFF.

CDR3 bases: TGTGCCAGCAGCTCTTTTCTGGGGGACGGAGATACGCAGTATTTT. This sequence encodes CASSSFLGDGDTQYF. The V call is TRBV11-2, the J call TRBJ2-3; D tentatively reads TRBD1 or TRBD2 (5 bases each). Trimming took 4 bases from V and 5 from J, leaving 16 bases between them. The germline V gene has CDR1 SGHAT and CDR2 FQNNGV. This CDR3 is 15 amino acids long.

This clonotype was found many times. The rearrangement uses TRBV5-1 and TRBJ2-3; TRBD1 matches 7 bases. Germline loops: CDR1 SGHRS, CDR2 YFSETQ. The CDR3 length is 15 residues. V lost 4 bases to trimming and J lost 0 bases; unmatched junction nucleotides: 5. CDR3 nucleotides: TGCGCCAGCAGCCTGGGACAGTCAAGCACAGATACGCAGTATTTT. The encoded protein is CASSLGQSSTDTQYF.

Ten or more counts support this clonotype. This chain links TRBV7-2 with TRBJ2-1; maybe TRBD2 (5 bases). Germline CDR1 is SGHTA and CDR2 is FQGNSA. This CDR3 is built from 15 residues. Between the trimmed V and J ends, which lost 4 bases and 7 bases, there was a span of 17 bases. The CDR3, as DNA: TGTGCCAGCAGCTCCCTGACCAGCCCGGGGAATGAGCAGTTCTTC. Translation: CASSSLTSPGNEQFF.

There are many counts of this clonotype. The rearrangement uses TRBV9 and TRBJ1-6; D is possibly TRBD1 (5 bases). Per the germline V gene, CDR1 is SGDLS and CDR2 is YYNGEE. This CDR3 region has 17 residues. V lost 3 bases, J lost 1 base, and 14 bases lay in between. The CDR3 bases are TGTGCCAGCAGCGCAGGGCCGGTTGGGTCCTATAATTCACCCCTCCACTTT. Protein: CASSAGPVGSYNSPLHF.

In nucleotides, the CDR3 is TGTGCCAGCAGCGCCTTGGGCGGACAGGGTTCCGAGCAGTACGTC. Encoded protein: CASSALGGQGSEQYV. The chain uses TRBV27 and TRBJ2-7, with 8 positions matching TRBD1. This CDR3 is built from 15 residues. J was trimmed by 6 bases and V by 6 bases; bases with no gene match: 13. Germline CDR1 MNHEY, CDR2 SMNVEV (reference sequence).

A word on this clonotype: One end of the junction does not line up with germline, which may come from a read error. The V call is TRBV5-6, the J call TRBJ2-7; 12 bases fit TRBD2. The CDR3 is 15 residues long. Germline assignment: CDR1 SGHDT and CDR2 YYEEEE. The CDR3 DNA is TGTGCCAGCACCTTGACTAGCGGGAGCTCCTACGAGCAGTACTTC. The encoded protein is CASTLTSGSSYEQYF.

The chain links TRBV10-2 to TRBJ1-1; possible D gene TRBD1, 5 bases. The CDR3 totals 13 residues. CDR1 and CDR2 (germline): WSHSY, SAAADI. Trimming shortened V by 4 bases and J by 3 bases, and 9 bases separated the two germline ends. CDR3 bases: TGCGCCAGCAGTGGACAGCCCCACACTGAAGCTTTCTTT. Encoded protein: CASSGQPHTEAFF.

The sample holds a few counts of this clonotype. CDR3 amino acids: CASSVYRDRGYEQYF. DNA of the CDR3: TGTGCCAGCAGCGTATACCGGGACAGGGGTTACGAGCAGTACTTC. The rearrangement uses TRBV9 and TRBJ2-7; TRBD1 matches 10 bases. The CDR3 consists of 15 residues. Trimming took 1 base from V and 4 from J; bases not matched to a gene: 5. Germline V gives CDR1 SGDLS, CDR2 YYNGEE.

This sequence joins TRBV11-2 and TRBJ2-7; D call uncertain. The CDR3 covers 14 residues. V lost 5 bases, J lost 1 base, and 12 bases lay in between. Looked up from germline, CDR1 is SGHAT and CDR2 is FQNNGV. The CDR3 sequence is CASSAQLGSYEQYV. CDR3 sequence (DNA): TGTGCCAGCAGCGCGCAGCTGGGGTCCTACGAGCAGTACGTC.

This clonotype turned up a few times. The rearrangement uses TRBV20-1 and TRBJ2-7, with D possibly being TRBD1 (5 bases). V was trimmed by 0 bases and J by 0 bases, leaving 12 bases between them. Germline-derived CDR1 and CDR2 are DFQATT and SNEGSKA (reference sequence). The CDR3 sequence is 15 residues long. As DNA, the CDR3 is TGCAGTGCTAGAGATAGTGGACATCCCTCCTACGAGCAGTACTTC. Translation: CSARDSGHPSYEQYF.

This clonotype was seen repeatedly, ten times or more. The J gene is TRBJ2-2, the V gene TRBV20-1, with TRBD1 matching over 7 bases. CDR1 and CDR2 (germline): DFQATT, SNEGSKA (reference sequence). V lost 1 base, J lost 3 bases, and 8 bases stayed unmatched. The CDR3 extends over 16 amino acids. DNA of the CDR3: TGCAGTGCTAGAGCTTCGAGGGACAGCTACACCGGGGAGCTGTTTTTT. It encodes CSARASRDSYTGELFF.

This clonotype was counted at least ten times. The chain employs TRBV5-1 and TRBJ2-3, with TRBD2 identical over 8 bases. J gave up 0 bases and V 4 bases, and 4 bases lay outside the gene matches. This CDR3 contains 15 residues. Germline assignment: CDR1 SGHRS and CDR2 YFSETQ. The CDR3 DNA follows: TGCGCCAGCAGCGTTAGCGGGGCTAGCACAGATACGCAGTATTTT. This gives the protein CASSVSGASTDTQYF.

This clonotype was seen a few times. This chain joins TRBV12-3 or TRBV12-4 and TRBJ1-2, with D maybe TRBD1 (6 bases). V dropped 4 bases and J dropped 0 bases, with 12 bases sitting between them. The CDR3 runs 15 residues. CDR3 nucleotides: TGTGCCAGCAGTTCCACTAGGACAGCTAACTATGGCTACACCTTC. The encoded protein is CASSSTRTANYGYTF.